These 3 T cell receptor beta chains share one sample of origin, sequenced in a study of identical twins. TCRdb used MiXCR to reprocess the 5' RACE reads, holding one entry per CDR3 protein. The sample contains roughly 690,000 distinct CDR3 sequences, roughly 6% of which appear only once. The specimen was naive T cells sorted from blood. The receptors stem from a man aged 18 to 29 in good health.

The chain has TRBV7-2 and TRBJ2-7; D is ambiguous. V gave up 6 bases and J gave up 2 bases, with 8 bases separating them. The germline V gene has CDR1 SGHTA and CDR2 FQGNSA. The CDR3 runs 12 residues. CDR3 sequence (DNA): TGTGCCAGCAGTCATAGAGCCTACGAGCAGTACTTC. This encodes CASSHRAYEQYF.

This clonotype was counted ten times or more. Its ends do not fully match the called genes, so a read error is possible. Here the CDR3 reads CASSSPQDRVGNF. The DNA for the CDR3 is TGTGCCAGCAGTTCGCCTCAGGACAGGGTGGGGAACTTC. This rearrangement joins TRBV28 to TRBJ2-5; 8 bases map to TRBD1. The V gene's germline CDR1 is MDHEN and CDR2 SYDVKM. This CDR3 comprises 13 residues.

This clonotype has a handful of counts. This chain uses TRBV5-1 with TRBJ2-3; D is perhaps TRBD1 or TRBD2 (5 bases each). This CDR3 region has 14 residues. The V gene lost 3 bases and the J gene lost 2 bases, with 10 bases spanning the gap. Germline V gene lookup returns CDR1 SGHRS and CDR2 YFSETQ. The CDR3 region is CASSSGDPTDTQYF. CDR3 DNA sequence: TGCGCCAGCAGCTCCGGGGACCCCACAGATACGCAGTATTTT.